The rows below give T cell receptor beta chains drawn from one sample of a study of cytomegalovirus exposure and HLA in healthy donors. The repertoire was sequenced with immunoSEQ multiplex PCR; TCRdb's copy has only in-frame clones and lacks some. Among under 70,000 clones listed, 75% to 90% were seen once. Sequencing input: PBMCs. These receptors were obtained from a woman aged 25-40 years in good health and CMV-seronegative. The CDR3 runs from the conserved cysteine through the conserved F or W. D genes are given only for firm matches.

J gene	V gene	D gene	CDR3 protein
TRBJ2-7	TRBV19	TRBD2	CASSSPGLADSYEQYF
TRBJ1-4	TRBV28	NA	CASSPWEGTPNEKLFF
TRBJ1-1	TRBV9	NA	CASSPWGLAEAFF
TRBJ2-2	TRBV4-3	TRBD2	CASSHRLAAFNTGELFF
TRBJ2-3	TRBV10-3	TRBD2	CAIRKTSAVDTQYF
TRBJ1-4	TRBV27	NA	CASSFRGANEKLFF
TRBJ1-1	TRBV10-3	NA	CAISVRTATEAFF
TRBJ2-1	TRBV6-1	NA	CASSPTGYEQFF
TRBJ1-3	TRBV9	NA	CASSVDLQRRNTIYF
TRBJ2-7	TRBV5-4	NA	CASSAQGFGEQYF
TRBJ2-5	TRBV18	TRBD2	CASSRDREGETQYF
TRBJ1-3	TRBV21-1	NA	CASSKYLRRTSGNTIYF
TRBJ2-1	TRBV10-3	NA	CAISEGTRNEQFF
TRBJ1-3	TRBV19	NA	CASSFGDSGNTIYF
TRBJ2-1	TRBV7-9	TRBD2	CASRIDTSGSNEQFF
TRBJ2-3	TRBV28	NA	CASIGMRREVGTQYF
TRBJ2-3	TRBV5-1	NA	CASSLELAVFSSTDTQYF
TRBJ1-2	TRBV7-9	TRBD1	CASNWDSSYGYTF
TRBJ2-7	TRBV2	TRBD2	CASSASIAGVYEQYF
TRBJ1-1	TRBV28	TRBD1	CASRGQLNTEAFF
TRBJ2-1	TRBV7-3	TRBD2	CASSPTGTSGSYEQFF
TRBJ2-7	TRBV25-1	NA	CASSVYGYYEQYF
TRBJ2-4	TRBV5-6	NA	CASSLIETSKNIQYF
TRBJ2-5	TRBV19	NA	CASSTLRRGPHETQYF
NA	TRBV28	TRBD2	CASSLGLAGVISYEQYF
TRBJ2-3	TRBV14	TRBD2	CASSQDTEKVLAGPSTDTQYF
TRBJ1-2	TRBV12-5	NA	CASGSGEGYGYTF
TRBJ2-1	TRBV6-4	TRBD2	CASSERTSGRFNEQFF
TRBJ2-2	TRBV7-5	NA	CARSRRSRGSGELFF
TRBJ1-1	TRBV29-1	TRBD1	CSALGQANTEAFF
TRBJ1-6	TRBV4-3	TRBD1	CASSHLLTGRNSPLHF
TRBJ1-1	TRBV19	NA	CASSPRQESNTEAFF
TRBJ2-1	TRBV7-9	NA	CASSFSGPRVGEQFF
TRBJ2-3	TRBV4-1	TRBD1	CASSQDGTARTDTQYF
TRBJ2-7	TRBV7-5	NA	CARSWGQGASCVREQYF
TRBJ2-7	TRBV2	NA	CASGQGGFSSYEQYF
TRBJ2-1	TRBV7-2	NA	CASSSRAGSYNEQFF
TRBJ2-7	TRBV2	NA	CASSTVLPRGYEQYF
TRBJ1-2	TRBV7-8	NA	CASSLDAGVGYTF
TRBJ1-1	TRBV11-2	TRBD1	CASSLRDRERGTEAFF
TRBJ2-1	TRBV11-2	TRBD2	CASSLVFAGGSEQFF
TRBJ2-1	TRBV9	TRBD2	CASRGGRDEQFF
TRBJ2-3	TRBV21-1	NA	CASSTCYGSPDTQYF
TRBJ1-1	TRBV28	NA	CASSLGSMNTEAFF
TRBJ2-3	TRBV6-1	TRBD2	CASTSGRAVLDTQYF
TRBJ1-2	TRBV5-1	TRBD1	CASSFDRDDYTF
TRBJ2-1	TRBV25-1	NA	CASSESEYNEQFF